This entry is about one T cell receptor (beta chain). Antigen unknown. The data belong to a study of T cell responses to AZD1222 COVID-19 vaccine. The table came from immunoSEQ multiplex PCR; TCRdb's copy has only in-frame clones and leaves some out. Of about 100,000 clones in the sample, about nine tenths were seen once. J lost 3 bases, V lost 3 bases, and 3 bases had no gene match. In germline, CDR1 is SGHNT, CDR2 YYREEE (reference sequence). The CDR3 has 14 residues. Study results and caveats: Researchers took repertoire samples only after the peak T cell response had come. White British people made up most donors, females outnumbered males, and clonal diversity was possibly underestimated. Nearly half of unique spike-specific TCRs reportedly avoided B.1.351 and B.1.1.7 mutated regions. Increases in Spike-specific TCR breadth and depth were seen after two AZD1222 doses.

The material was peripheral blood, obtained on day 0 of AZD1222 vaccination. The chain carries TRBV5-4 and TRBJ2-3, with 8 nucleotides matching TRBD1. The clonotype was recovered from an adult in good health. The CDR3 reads CASSSGGITDTQYF. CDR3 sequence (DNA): TGTGCCAGCAGCTCAGGGGGCATAACAGATACGCAGTATTTT.